This T cell receptor (beta chain) was identified in a study of shared clonotypes between healthy human individuals. The method was immunoSEQ multiplex PCR; TCRdb's version includes in-frame clones alone and lacks a portion of them. The sample records some 1 million clones, about 75% being singletons. This CDR3 is built from 14 residues. Looked up from germline, CDR1 is SQVTM and CDR2 is ANQGSEA. Between the trimmed V and J ends, which lost 0 bases and 4 bases, there was a span of 12 bases. The clonotype originates from a man aged 18 to 29 in good health. The V gene is TRBV29-1, the J gene TRBJ1-1; weak D call: TRBD1 (6 bases). What was sequenced was memory CD4+ T cells sorted from blood. The subset is: CD45RA-negative fraction. CDR3 DNA: TGCAGCGTTGAAGACAGTGCAGGGGCCACTGAAGCTTTCTTT. Residues: CSVEDSAGATEAFF. Drawing the rest from reference TRBV29-1 and TRBJ1-1, the complete variable domain is SAVISQKPSRDICQRGTSLTIQCQVDSQVTMMFWYRQQPGQSLTLIATANQGSEATYESGFVIDKFPISRPNLTFSTLTVSNMSPEDSSIYLCSVEDSAGATEAFFGQGTRLTVV.